This entry concerns a single T cell receptor beta chain. As yet, its antigen is unknown. The source of the sample is a study of T cell responses to AZD1222 COVID-19 vaccine. Study-wide results and caveats: Among those given AZD1222, only five to seven were seropositive at baseline. As reported, nearly half of all spike-specific TCRs target variant regions that are unmutated. Dominant at 160-218 and 743-854, vaccine-associated CD4 TCRs also spanned spike.

The ends were cut back, 1 base at V and 1 base at J, with 16 bases in the middle. The CDR3 totals 18 residues. The germline V gene encodes CDR1 LGHNA and CDR2 YNFKEQ. Data came from immunoSEQ multiplex PCR; TCRdb stores just in-frame clones and leaves some out. The repertoire holds 150,000 or so clones, around nine tenths seen once, with about 5.3% in the top ten. The TCR comes from an adult in good health. The chain links TRBV4-2 to TRBJ1-4; D perhaps matches TRBD1 (6 bases). The specimen was peripheral blood, collected on day 0 of AZD1222 vaccination. The CDR3 DNA is TGTGCCAGCAGCCAAGGGGACACCCAAACTGTAACTAATGAAAAACTGTTTTTT. Protein product: CASSQGDTQTVTNEKLFF.